This TCR beta chain comes out of a study of blood T cells in healthy people across ages. The second PCR ran roughly 7 to 11 cycles with a sample-barcoded 5' primer and J-beta primers. TCRdb recomputed calls from the 5' RACE reads with MiXCR, one row per CDR3 protein. Of over a million distinct CDR3 sequences in the sample, 55% to 75% are singletons; the top ten hold over 6.5%. This clonotype was observed a few times. Antigen unknown. Points from the study as a whole: Across the age range, TCR beta diversity per million T cells fell in a roughly linear way. One million T cells yielded diversity estimates that were considered underestimates.

Isolated PBMCs totaled at least 6.5 million in each sample. Sequenced input: blood. This TCR was recovered from a man aged 18 to 29 in good health.

The CDR3 sequence is CAISDPTGKRAQYF. CDR3 bases: TGTGCCATCAGTGATCCGACAGGGAAGAGGGCCCAGTACTTC. The chain joins TRBV10-3 to TRBJ2-4; 7 bases fit TRBD1. The CDR3 runs to 14 residues. The V gene end was trimmed by 3 bases and the J gene end by 13 bases; junction bases not matched to a gene: 12. The germline V gene has CDR1 ENHRY and CDR2 SYGVKD.